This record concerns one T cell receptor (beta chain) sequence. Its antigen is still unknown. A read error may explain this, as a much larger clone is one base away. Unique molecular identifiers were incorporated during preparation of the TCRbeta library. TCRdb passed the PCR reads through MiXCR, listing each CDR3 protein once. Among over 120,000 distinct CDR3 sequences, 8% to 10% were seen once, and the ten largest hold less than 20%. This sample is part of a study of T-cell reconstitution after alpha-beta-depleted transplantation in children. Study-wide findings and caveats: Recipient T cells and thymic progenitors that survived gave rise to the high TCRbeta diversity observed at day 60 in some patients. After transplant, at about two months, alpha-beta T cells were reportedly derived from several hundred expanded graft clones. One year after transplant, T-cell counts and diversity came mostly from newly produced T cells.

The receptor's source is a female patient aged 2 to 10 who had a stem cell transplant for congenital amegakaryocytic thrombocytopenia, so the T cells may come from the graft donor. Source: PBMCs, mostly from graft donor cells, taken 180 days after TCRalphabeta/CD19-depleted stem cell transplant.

In DNA, the CDR3 is TGCGCCAGCAGTGAGAGGACAAGCAATCAGCCCCAGCATTTT. Its protein is CASSERTSNQPQHF. This sequence joins TRBV10-2 and TRBJ1-5, with D perhaps matching TRBD1 (5 bases). The V end was cut by 2 bases, the J end by 1 base, with 6 bases between. Germline V gene lookup returns CDR1 WSHSY and CDR2 SAAADI. The CDR3 spans 14 residues.